This T cell receptor (beta chain) was identified in a study of T cells in Graves' hyperthyroidism and ophthalmopathy. In its sample, this clonotype was seen many times. Amplified regions were TCR beta CDR3 sequences from RNA transcripts. The HTBI primer set served for first-round RT-PCR of the TCR CDR3. MiXCR was run by TCRdb on the multiplex PCR reads, yielding one entry per CDR3 protein. Of a few hundred thousand distinct CDR3 sequences listed, roughly 18% are singletons. The study left out patients who had uncontrolled infection, other autoimmune disease, pregnancy or lactation. The CDR3 runs to 14 residues. The trim removed 7 bases at V and 3 bases at J, leaving 9 bases unmatched. Germline V lookup: CDR1 MNHEY, CDR2 SMNVEV (reference sequence).

The receptor was derived from a woman between 18 and 30 years old with Graves' ophthalmopathy. The chain carries TRBV27 and TRBJ2-7; TRBD1 matches at 7 bases. Material: blood. CDR3 residues: CASNLNRDSYEQYF. The CDR3 region has the DNA TGTGCCAGCAATCTAAACCGGGACAGCTACGAGCAGTACTTC.